The T cell receptor beta chain under discussion was sequenced for a study of T cell repertoires in cytomegalovirus infection. Overall study: Indications came from public TCR beta signatures; they pointed to CMV infection and to a matching HLA type. Points from the study as a whole: The ex vivo response was dominated by HLA-C-restricted CMV-specific TCR beta clonotypes. Carriers of CMV and the relevant HLA type were discriminated by public TCR beta frequency.

The V and J ends lost 5 bases and 4 bases respectively, with 17 bases between them. CDR1 is SGHTA and CDR2 is FQGTGA in the germline V gene. The CDR3 is made up of 15 amino acids. Each CDR3 protein is one row after TCRdb ran MiXCR on the reads. The sample holds about 140,000 distinct CDR3 sequences; about 6.1% are singletons and the top ten take roughly 18%. This clonotype was counted at least ten times. Its antigen is unidentified. Sequencing used PBMCs. This chain uses TRBV7-3 with TRBJ1-1; D may be TRBD1 (5 bases). The TCR sequence derives from a human donor in good health (CMV status not recorded). Some clones in this sample may be carry-over from other donors' samples. The CDR3 DNA reads as TGTGCCAGCAGCCAACGGGGAGAGGGGACCACTGAAGCTTTCTTT. Translation gives CASSQRGEGTTEAFF.